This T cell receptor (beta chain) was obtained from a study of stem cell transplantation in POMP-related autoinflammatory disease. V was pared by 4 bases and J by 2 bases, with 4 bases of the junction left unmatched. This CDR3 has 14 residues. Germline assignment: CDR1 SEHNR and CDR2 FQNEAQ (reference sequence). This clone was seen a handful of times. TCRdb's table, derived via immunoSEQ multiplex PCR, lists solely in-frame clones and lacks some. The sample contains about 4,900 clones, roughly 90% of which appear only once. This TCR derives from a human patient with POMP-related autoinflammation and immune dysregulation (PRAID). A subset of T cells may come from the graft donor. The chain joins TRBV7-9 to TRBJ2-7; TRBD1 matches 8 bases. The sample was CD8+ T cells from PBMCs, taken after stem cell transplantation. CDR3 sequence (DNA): TGTGCCAGCAGCTCCAGGGGGCCTACCTACGAGCAGTACTTC. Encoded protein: CASSSRGPTYEQYF. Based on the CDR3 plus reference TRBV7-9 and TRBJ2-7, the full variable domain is DTGVSQNPRHKITKRGQNVTFRCDPISEHNRLYWYRQTLGQGPEFLTYFQNEAQLEKSRLLSDRFSAERPKGSFSTLEIQRTEQGDSAMYLCASSSRGPTYEQYFGPGTRLTVT.